Here is one T cell receptor (beta chain) with its context. As yet, its antigen is unknown. V was shortened by 0 bases and J by 7 bases, with 6 bases between the two germline ends. Germline loops: CDR1 DFQATT, CDR2 SNEGSKA (reference sequence). The CDR3 runs 11 residues. These data are taken from a study of T cell responses to AZD1222 COVID-19 vaccine. Analysis merged second doses at about 4 or about 12 weeks. Whole-study results and caveats: Among vaccine-associated CD4 TCRs, coverage spanned spike, with dominance at 160-218 and 743-854.

TCRdb's table, derived via immunoSEQ multiplex PCR, lists solely in-frame clones and lacks some. This sample has approximately 300,000 clones, with around 92% found just once. The sample here was peripheral blood, taken 28 days after the second AZD1222 dose. This rearrangement joins TRBV20-1 to TRBJ1-2, with no clear D. The TCR comes from an adult who received the AZD1222 COVID-19 vaccine. Here the CDR3 reads CSARDTPGYTF. The CDR3 nucleotides are TGCAGTGCTAGAGATACGCCTGGCTACACCTTC.